These T cell receptor beta chains were read from a single sample in a study of cytomegalovirus exposure and HLA in healthy donors. The assay was immunoSEQ multiplex PCR, and TCRdb's table has in-frame clones only and misses some. The repertoire holds 120,000 or so clones, with 90% to 96% as singletons. Material: PBMCs. These receptors came from a man younger than 35 in good health and CMV-seronegative. Each CDR3 is given with its conserved first and last residue. Fields, in order: D gene, clone size, J gene, V gene, CDR3 protein, CDR3 DNA. A D gene is named only where the DNA matches it firmly. Clone size, where shown, is once, few, many, or a class for clones that have expanded.

D gene: -
clone size: once
J gene: TRBJ1-2
V gene: TRBV28
CDR3 protein: CASSFIRLNYGYTF
CDR3 DNA: TGTGCCAGCAGTTTTATTAGACTCAACTATGGCTACACCTTC

D gene: -
clone size: -
J gene: TRBJ2-3
V gene: TRBV12-2
CDR3 protein: CASRLAQYTDTQYF
CDR3 DNA: TGTGCAAGTCGCTTAGCGCAGTACACAGATACGCAGTATTTT

D gene: -
clone size: -
J gene: TRBJ2-7
V gene: TRBV5-4
CDR3 protein: CASSLVGGGSYEQYF
CDR3 DNA: TGTGCCAGCAGCTTGGTGGGGGGAGGTAGCTACGAGCAGTACTTC

D gene: TRBD1
clone size: -
J gene: TRBJ1-4
V gene: TRBV13
CDR3 protein: CASSLGTGGGEKLFF
CDR3 DNA: TGTGCCAGCAGCCTGGGGACAGGGGGAGGAGAAAAACTGTTTTTT

D gene: TRBD1
clone size: -
J gene: TRBJ2-3
V gene: TRBV19
CDR3 protein: CASRQGATDTQYF
CDR3 DNA: TGTGCCAGTAGACAGGGGGCCACAGATACGCAGTATTTT

D gene: -
clone size: once
J gene: TRBJ2-1
V gene: TRBV6-1
CDR3 protein: CASSEEQYNEQFF
CDR3 DNA: TGTGCCAGCAGTGAGGAACAGTACAATGAGCAGTTCTTC

D gene: -
clone size: -
J gene: TRBJ2-2
V gene: TRBV27
CDR3 protein: CASSFGSGELFF
CDR3 DNA: TGTGCCAGCAGTTTTGGTAGCGGGGAGCTGTTTTTT

D gene: -
clone size: -
J gene: TRBJ2-2
V gene: TRBV4-3
CDR3 protein: CASSQDRAANTGELFF
CDR3 DNA: TGCGCCAGCAGCCAAGATCGAGCTGCGAACACCGGGGAGCTGTTTTTT

D gene: -
clone size: -
J gene: TRBJ2-5
V gene: TRBV7-7
CDR3 protein: CASSPNGGEETQYF
CDR3 DNA: TGTGCCAGCAGCCCGAATGGAGGGGAAGAGACCCAGTACTTC

D gene: -
clone size: once
J gene: TRBJ1-2
V gene: TRBV28
CDR3 protein: CASSFTTGGVGSSNYGYTF
CDR3 DNA: TGTGCCAGCAGTTTTACAACAGGAGGGGTTGGAAGTTCTAACTATGGCTACACCTTC

D gene: -
clone size: -
J gene: TRBJ1-1
V gene: TRBV29-1
CDR3 protein: CSVEVWANTEAFF
CDR3 DNA: TGCAGCGTTGAAGTTTGGGCCAACACTGAAGCTTTCTTT

D gene: TRBD2
clone size: once
J gene: TRBJ2-7
V gene: TRBV7-2
CDR3 protein: CASSLQRTSGHGQYF
CDR3 DNA: TGTGCCAGCAGCTTACAGCGGACTAGCGGGCATGGGCAGTACTTC

D gene: -
clone size: -
J gene: TRBJ2-2
V gene: TRBV25-1
CDR3 protein: CASSPKTVLDTGELFF
CDR3 DNA: TGTGCCAGCAGTCCGAAGACAGTGCTTGACACCGGGGAGCTGTTTTTT